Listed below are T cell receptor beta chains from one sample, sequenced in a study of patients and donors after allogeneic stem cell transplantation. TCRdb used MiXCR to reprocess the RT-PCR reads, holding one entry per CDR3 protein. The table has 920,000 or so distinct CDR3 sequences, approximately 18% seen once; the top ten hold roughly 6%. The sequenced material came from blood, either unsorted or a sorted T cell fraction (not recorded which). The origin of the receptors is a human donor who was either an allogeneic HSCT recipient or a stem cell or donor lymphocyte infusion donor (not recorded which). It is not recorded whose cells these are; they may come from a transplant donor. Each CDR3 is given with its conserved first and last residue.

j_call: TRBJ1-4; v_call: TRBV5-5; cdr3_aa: CASSLSSDGGVFEKLFF
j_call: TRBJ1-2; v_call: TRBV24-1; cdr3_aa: CATSDRYSSYGYTF
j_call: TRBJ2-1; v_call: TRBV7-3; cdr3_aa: CASSFRDSPYNEQFF
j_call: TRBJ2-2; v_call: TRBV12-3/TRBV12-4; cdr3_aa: CASRMGRGGTGELFF
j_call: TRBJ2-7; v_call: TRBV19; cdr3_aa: CASSSQDSYEQYF
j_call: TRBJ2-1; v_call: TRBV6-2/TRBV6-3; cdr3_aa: CASSYRGGPYLAYNEQFF
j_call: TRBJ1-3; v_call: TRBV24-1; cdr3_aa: CATSDRDRNTIYF
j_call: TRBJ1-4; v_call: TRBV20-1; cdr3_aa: CSARKFDEKLFF
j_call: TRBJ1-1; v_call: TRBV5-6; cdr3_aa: CASSLVPSPGNTEAFF
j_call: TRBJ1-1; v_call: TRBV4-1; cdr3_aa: CASSQDKGDNTEAFF
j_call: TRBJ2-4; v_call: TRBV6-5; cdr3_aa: CASRGQGIQYF
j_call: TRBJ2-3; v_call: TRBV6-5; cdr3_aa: CASSYRRGGYTDTQYF
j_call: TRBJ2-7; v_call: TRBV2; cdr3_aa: CASLRDSWATYEQYF
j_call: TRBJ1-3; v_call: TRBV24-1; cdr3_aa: CATSDPRQAGNTIYF
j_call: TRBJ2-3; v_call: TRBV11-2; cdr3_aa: CASSSLPLAGGFTDTQYF
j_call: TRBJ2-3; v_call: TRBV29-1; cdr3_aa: CSVVLRERCTDTQYF
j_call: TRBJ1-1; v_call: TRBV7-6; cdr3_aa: CASSPRDREVAFF
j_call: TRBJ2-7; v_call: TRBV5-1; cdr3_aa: CASKVTGSTPTGEYF
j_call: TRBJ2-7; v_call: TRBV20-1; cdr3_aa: CSAPFGGGFYEQYF
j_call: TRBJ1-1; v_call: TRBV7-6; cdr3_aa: CASRPLTGMNTEAFF
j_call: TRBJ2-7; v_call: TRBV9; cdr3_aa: CASSVEGLSGDEQYF
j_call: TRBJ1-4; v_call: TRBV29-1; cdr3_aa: CSVVDRGRPNEKLFF
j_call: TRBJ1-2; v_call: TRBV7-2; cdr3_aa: CASSLNRGGDGYTF
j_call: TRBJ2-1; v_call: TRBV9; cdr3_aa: CASSVSQGWYNEQFF
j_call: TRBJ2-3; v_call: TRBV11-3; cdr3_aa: CASSLGPYTDTQYF
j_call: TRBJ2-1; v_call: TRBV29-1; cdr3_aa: CSVGLAGVGNEQFF
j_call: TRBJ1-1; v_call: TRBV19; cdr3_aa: CASLRRRGGVMAEAFF
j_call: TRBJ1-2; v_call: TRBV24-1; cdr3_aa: CATSDLNGYGYTF
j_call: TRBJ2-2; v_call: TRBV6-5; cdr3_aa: CASAGNTGELFF
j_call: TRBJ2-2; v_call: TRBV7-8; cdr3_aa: CASSFRLAPNTGELFF
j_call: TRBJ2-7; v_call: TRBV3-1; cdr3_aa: CASSQDTSSYEQYF
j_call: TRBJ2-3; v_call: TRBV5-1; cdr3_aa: CASSLVVTDTQYF
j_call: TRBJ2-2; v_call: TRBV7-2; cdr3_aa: CASSASLKGAVTGELFF
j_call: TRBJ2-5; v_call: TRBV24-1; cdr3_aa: CATSLEGGQETQYF
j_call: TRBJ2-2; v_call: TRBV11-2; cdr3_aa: CASRTAGNTGELFF
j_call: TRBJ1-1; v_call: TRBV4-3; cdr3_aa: CASSQDGDRSNTEAFF
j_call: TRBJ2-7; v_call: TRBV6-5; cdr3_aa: CASSYDRAGEQYF
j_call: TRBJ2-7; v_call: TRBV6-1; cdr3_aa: CASSTRGAGGEQYF
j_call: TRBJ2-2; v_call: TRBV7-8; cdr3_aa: CASSLVGEVTGELFF
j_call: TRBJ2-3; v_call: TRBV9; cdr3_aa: CASSVATSGLAGPDTQYF
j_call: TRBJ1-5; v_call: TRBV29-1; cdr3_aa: CSVGSEQGWQPQHF
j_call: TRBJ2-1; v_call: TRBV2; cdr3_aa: CASSQSLADAYNEQFF
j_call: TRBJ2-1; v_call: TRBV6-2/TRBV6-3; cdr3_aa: CASSYGGNYNEQFF
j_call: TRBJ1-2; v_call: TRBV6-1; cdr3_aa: CASTPTGTNYGYTF
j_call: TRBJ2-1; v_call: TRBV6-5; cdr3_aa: CASSSIGPNEQFF
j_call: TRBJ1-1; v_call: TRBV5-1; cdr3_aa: CASSLGPGGNTEAFF
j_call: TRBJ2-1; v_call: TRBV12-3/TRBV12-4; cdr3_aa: CASSLAGTYTYNEQFF
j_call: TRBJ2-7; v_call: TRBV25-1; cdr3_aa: CASRTTGTYEQHF
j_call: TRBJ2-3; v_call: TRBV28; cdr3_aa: CASVLQGVTDTQYF
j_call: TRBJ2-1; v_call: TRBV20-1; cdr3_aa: CSARDIGTRNYNEQFF
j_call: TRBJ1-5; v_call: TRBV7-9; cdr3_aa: CASSLNRTSNQPQHF
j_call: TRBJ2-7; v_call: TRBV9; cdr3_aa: CASSVEGGSYYEQYF
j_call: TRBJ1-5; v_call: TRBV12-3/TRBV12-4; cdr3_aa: CASSLSLSNQPQHF
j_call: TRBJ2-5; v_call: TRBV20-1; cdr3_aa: CSARGGGPYQETQYF
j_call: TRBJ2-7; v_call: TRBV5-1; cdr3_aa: CASSSASGRDEQYF
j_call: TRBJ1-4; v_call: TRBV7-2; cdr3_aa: CASSPWRGSEKLFF
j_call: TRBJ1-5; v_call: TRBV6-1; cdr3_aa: CASSEAGFFGNQPQHF